This T cell receptor beta chain derives from a study of T cell repertoires in cytomegalovirus infection. Study at large: Researchers turned to recently identified HLA-C-restricted CMV epitopes as well as well-studied HLA-B-restricted ones. Through public TCR beta signatures, both CMV infection and matching HLA type were indicated.

A single record per CDR3 protein comes from TCRdb applying MiXCR to the reads. The data hold approximately 110,000 distinct CDR3 sequences, with 32% observed a single time. Study-wide points: Identification of carriers of CMV plus the relevant HLA was achieved through cumulative public TCR beta family frequency.

This CDR3 has 15 amino acids. In germline, CDR1 is SGHVS, CDR2 FNYEAQ. The ends were cut back, 1 base at V and 7 bases at J, with 11 bases in the middle. Note on this clonotype: Its antigen is unknown.

The V call is TRBV7-6, the J call TRBJ1-6; D unclear. This receptor was obtained from a human donor in good health (CMV status not recorded). Some clones in this sample may be carry-over from other donors' samples. This sample comprised CD8+ T cells from cultured PBMCs, obtained from culture after CMV antigen stimulation. The DNA of the CDR3 is TGTGCCAGCAGCTTAGACGCGGACGGAAATTCACCCCTCCACTTT. Translated, it gives CASSLDADGNSPLHF.